This TCR beta chain was documented in a study of graft-versus-host responses after intestinal transplantation (dated by TCRdb to the early 2020s). Broadly, across the study: Multivisceral, liver-intestinal, or isolated intestinal transplants were received by the recipients. Every recipient was given anti-thymocyte globulin induction, followed by around three years of maintenance tacrolimus and steroids. After intestinal transplantation, graft-versus-host and host-versus-graft alloreactive T cell clones were followed in the graft, circulation and bone marrow using bulk TCR-beta CDR3 sequencing. Samples from three later patients were sequenced in-house on an Illumina MiSeq with MiXCR processing rather than by the commercial service. A cohort of more than 20 intestinal transplant recipients, including one retransplant, was enrolled, and 3 patients lacking pretransplant specimens were excluded. Alloreactive clones were identified by sequencing pre-transplant mixed lymphocyte reaction products and comparing them with unstimulated pre-transplant donor and recipient T cells. A peak of at least 4% donor T cells among recipient peripheral blood mononuclear cells was the definition used for donor T cell macrochimerism.

CDR1 and CDR2 were assigned from the germline V gene as SGHRS and YFSETQ. A distance of 7 bases separates the germline ends of V and J, which lose 0 bases and 2 bases respectively. Taken from cysteine to phenylalanine, the CDR3 has 14 residues. Left in the record is the CDR3 DNA by itself, 42 bases read in frame from the first base. Libraries came from the immunoSEQ multiplex PCR assay. For most patients, high-throughput TCR-beta CDR3 sequencing of genomic DNA was performed by Adaptive Biotechnologies. Per the source publication's procedure: Adaptive's ImmunoSEQ software supplied the TCR sequencing data for approximately 18 patients, while MiXCR and VDJtools were used to process three other patients. CDR3 nucleotide sequences shared by donor and recipient were removed because the origin of these sequences could not be assigned. At least 2-fold expansion over unstimulated cells and a minimum CFSE-low frequency of 0.002% (template counts) or 0.001% (read counts) were required for clones to be classified as alloreactive. Clones were considered mappable if detected in sequenced pre-transplant spleen, lymph node, or MLR CFSE-low populations of the donor or recipient. Cumulative frequency of alloreactive clones was calculated as a percentage of all sequences weighted by copy number. Here the immuneACCESS table is served through TCRdb, limited to in-frame sequences with V and J called. Missing clones are a known gap in these copies; in checked studies unresolved V genes cover under half, and the rest lacks a known reason. V and J calls and clone size are copied from that table; D and trimming were computed from the DNA. The sample table lists about 15,000 clones, about 67% of them with a count of one. Clones ranked in the top ten supply approximately 3.5% of the sample.

Study-wide conclusions, independent of this receptor: GvH clones were found in recipient bone marrow, and some of the GvH clones appeared earlier in ileal mucosa or blood, which is consistent with an intestinal mucosal origin. Early after transplant, peak levels of circulating GvH clones were found to be associated with declines in HvG clones. In the allografts of patients with donor T cell macrochimerism, GvH to HvG T cell clonal ratios were high. Conclusions were limited by the relatively low number and heterogeneity of intestinal transplant patients.

With respect to this clone: Its specific antigen is unknown. Base qualities are not provided; no much larger clone lies one nucleotide away.

To isolate intraepithelial and lamina propria lymphocytes from graft specimens, dithiothreitol, EDTA incubations and collagenase D digestion were used. Bulk TCR-beta sequencing was performed on serial intestinal graft biopsy specimens collected as late as 600 days after transplant. The sequence was collected from a human patient who received an intestinal transplant, so some T cells may come from the graft donor. The sample consisted of ileum tissue, taken 14 days after transplant. The chain is assembled from TRBV5-1 and TRBJ2-3; the D gene is unclear. The DNA sequence is given as TGCGCCAGCAGCTTGGGTAGGAACACAGATACGCAGTATTTT. It specifies CASSLGRNTDTQYF.